The sequence of this T cell receptor (beta chain) was determined in a study of regulatory T cells in long-lasting Graves disease. Study-wide results and caveats: Thyroid tissue was not sampled; only peripheral blood was.

Time point: newly diagnosed GD, antithyroid drugs for less than 3 months. After RNA was extracted from PBMCs, the TCR library was made from it. The authors diagnosed Graves' disease using American Thyroid Association guidelines. EDTA tubes received 9 to 10 milliliters of collected peripheral blood. Arm-PCR of CDR3 regions and iRepertoire HTBI primers were the basis on which TCR beta libraries were built. TCRdb reanalysed the multiplex PCR reads using MiXCR and keeps one entry per CDR3 protein. The table lists hundreds of thousands of distinct CDR3 sequences, less than 20% of them singletons. The sample holds many counts of this clonotype. As yet, its antigen is unknown. V was clipped by 3 bases and J by 8 bases; unmatched bases: 5. The CDR3 has 13 residues. Germline V gene data show CDR1 as MDHEN and CDR2 as SYDVKM.

The sequences come from peripheral blood mononuclear cells (PBMCs), collected at new diagnosis, from a patient treated with antithyroid drugs. The chain couples TRBV28 to TRBJ1-2, with 8 bases fitting TRBD1. The source of this sequence is a female donor with Graves disease. CDR3 sequence: CASSLSGGQGYTF. The CDR3 DNA reads TGTGCCAGCAGTTTGTCAGGGGGCCAAGGCTACACCTTC.